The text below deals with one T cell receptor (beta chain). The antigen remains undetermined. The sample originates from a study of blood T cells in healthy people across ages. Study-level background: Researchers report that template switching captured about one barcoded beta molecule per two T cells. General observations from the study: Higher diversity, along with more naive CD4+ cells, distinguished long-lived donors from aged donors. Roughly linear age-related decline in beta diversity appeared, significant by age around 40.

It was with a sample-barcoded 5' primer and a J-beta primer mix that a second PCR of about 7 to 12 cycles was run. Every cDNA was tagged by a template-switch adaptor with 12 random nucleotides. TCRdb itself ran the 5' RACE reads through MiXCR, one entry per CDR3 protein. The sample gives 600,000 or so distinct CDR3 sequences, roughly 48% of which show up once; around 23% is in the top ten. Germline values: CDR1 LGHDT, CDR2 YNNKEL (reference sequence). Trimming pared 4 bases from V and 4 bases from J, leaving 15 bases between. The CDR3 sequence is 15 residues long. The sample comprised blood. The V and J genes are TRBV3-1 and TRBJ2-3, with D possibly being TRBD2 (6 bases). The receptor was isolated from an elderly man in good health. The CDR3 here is CASSRGLSGSDTQYF. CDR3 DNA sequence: TGTGCCAGCAGCCGGGGACTGTCTGGGTCAGATACGCAGTATTTT.